The 24 T cell receptor beta chains presented below share a single source sample, sequenced in a study of neoadjuvant anti-PD-1 for oral cavity cancer. The protocol was immunoSEQ multiplex PCR, while the TCRdb copy is restricted to in-frame clones and leaves out a portion. The table records about 72,000 clones, 83% of them present only once. The sequences come from PBMCs, collected before nivolumab (anti-PD-1) treatment. The receptors here all came from a person between 40 and 85 years old with oral cavity squamous cell carcinoma.

The CDR3 nucleotides read TGTGCCAGCAGGCGCGGAAGGACAGGGGCCCTTCGCTACACCTTC. This codes for CASRRGRTGALRYTF. The J gene is TRBJ1-2, the V gene TRBV7-8; 9 bases match TRBD1. The CDR3 totals 15 residues. Germline CDR1 and CDR2: SGHVS and FQNEAQ. V was clipped by 6 bases and J by 9 bases; unmatched bases: 14.

This clone has only a few counts. The chain is built from TRBV5-8 and TRBJ2-7; D uncertain. The CDR3 sequence is 15 residues long. V was clipped by 4 bases and J by 7 bases, with 21 bases between them. Germline V CDR1 and CDR2: SGHTS, YDEGEE. In nucleotides, the CDR3 is TGTGCCAGCAGCCCGCCGGCCCGTCTCCTTCTTGAGCAGTACTTC. Protein: CASSPPARLLLEQYF.

The V and J genes are TRBV25-1 and TRBJ2-1; perhaps D is TRBD1 or TRBD2 (5 bases each). This CDR3 region has 16 residues. The V gene's germline CDR1 is MGHDK and CDR2 SYGVNS. V was cut by 6 bases and J by 9 bases, with 24 bases left in between. CDR3 DNA sequence: TGTGCCAGCAGCCTAACCTCCGGGACCCTCTCTCGTGAGCAGTTCTTC. As protein: CASSLTSGTLSREQFF.

The chain is built from TRBV6-1 and TRBJ1-4, with D maybe TRBD1 (5 bases). Germline V gene data show CDR1 as MNHNS and CDR2 as SASEGT. The CDR3 runs to 16 residues. V lost 1 base to trimming and J lost 2 bases, with 11 bases between them. The CDR3 sequence is CASSEGLAGTNEKLFF. CDR3 DNA sequence: TGTGCCAGCAGTGAAGGTTTGGCAGGGACTAATGAAAAACTGTTTTTT.

This clone was recorded a few times. V usage is TRBV27 and J usage is TRBJ1-4, with D maybe TRBD1 (6 bases). V lost 3 bases to trimming and J lost 10 bases, with 15 bases between them. The CDR3 runs to 14 residues. Germline V gives CDR1 MNHEY, CDR2 SMNVEV (reference sequence). For the CDR3, the DNA is TGTGCCAGCAGTTTGAACAGGGTCATGGGAAAACTGTTTTTT. Translation gives CASSLNRVMGKLFF.

The chain is built from TRBV11-2 and TRBJ1-6; 9 bases align to TRBD1. Germline assignment: CDR1 SGHAT and CDR2 FQNNGV. Trimming removed 9 bases from V and 9 bases from J; junction bases left unmatched: 6. The CDR3 extends over 13 amino acids. In nucleotides, the CDR3 is TGTGCCAGTACCCGGGACAGGGCTTCACCCCTCCACTTT. This codes for CASTRDRASPLHF.

The J gene is TRBJ2-7, the V gene TRBV7-6; D might be TRBD2 (6 bases). Germline CDR1 reads SGHVS; CDR2 reads FNYEAQ. This CDR3 is built from 18 residues. V was shortened by 1 base and J by 5 bases, with 24 bases between the two germline ends. This chain's CDR3 is CASSLGGTFSTLVDEQYF. The CDR3 DNA is TGTGCCAGCAGCTTAGGAGGGACTTTTTCTACCCTAGTGGACGAGCAGTACTTC.

The chain employs TRBV28 and TRBJ2-7; TRBD1 agrees at 8 bases. J was trimmed by 3 bases and V by 2 bases; bases with no gene match: 6. This CDR3 spans 15 amino acids. Germline CDR1 and CDR2: MDHEN and SYDVKM. The CDR3 sequence is CASSLPPGGFYEQYF. The CDR3 DNA follows: TGTGCCAGCAGTTTACCCCCAGGGGGCTTCTACGAGCAGTACTTC.

The V call is TRBV7-2, the J call TRBJ1-2; D remains ambiguous. This CDR3 spans 15 amino acids. CDR1 and CDR2 (germline): SGHTA, FQGNSA. V dropped 5 bases and J dropped 8 bases, with 21 bases sitting between them. The CDR3 loop is CASSAKPTGPRGYTF. CDR3 nucleotide sequence: TGTGCCAGCAGCGCTAAACCCACCGGGCCGCGAGGCTACACCTTC.

The rearrangement links TRBV25-1 to TRBJ1-4; no definite D call. Germline-derived CDR1 and CDR2 are MGHDK and SYGVNS. Trimming took 7 bases from V and 1 from J, leaving 10 bases between them. The CDR3 has 14 amino acids. As DNA, the CDR3 is TGTGCCAGCACAGAAGGTATAACTAATGAAAAACTGTTTTTT. Protein sequence: CASTEGITNEKLFF. The entire variable domain, with the rest obtained from reference TRBV25-1 and TRBJ1-4, is as follows: EADIYQTPRYLVIGTGKKITLECSQTMGHDKMYWYQQDPGMELHLIHYSYGVNSTEKGDLSSESTVSRIRTEHFPLTLESARPSHTSQYLCASTEGITNEKLFFGSGTQLSVL.

The chain uses TRBV28 and TRBJ2-7; TRBD1 matches 8 bases. The germline V gene encodes CDR1 MDHEN and CDR2 SYDVKM. CDR3 length: 15 amino acids. V lost 5 bases, J lost 0 bases, and 6 bases stayed unmatched. This CDR3 is CASSQPGQASYEQYF. Written as DNA, the CDR3 is TGTGCCAGCAGTCAGCCGGGACAGGCCTCCTACGAGCAGTACTTC.

The chain links TRBV6-4 to TRBJ2-1; the D gene is possibly TRBD2 (5 bases). The CDR3 extends over 12 amino acids. V was shortened by 2 bases and J by 7 bases, with 6 bases between the two germline ends. CDR1 and CDR2 from the germline V gene are MRHNA and SNTAGT. The CDR3 DNA reads as TGTGCCAGCAGTGACCGGACTAATGAGCAGTTCTTC. This gives the protein CASSDRTNEQFF.

The rearrangement uses TRBV6-5 and TRBJ1-1; the D is unclear. Germline V gene data show CDR1 as MNHEY and CDR2 as SVGAGI. Trimming stripped 0 bases from V and 5 bases from J, with 10 bases between. The CDR3 has 14 residues. The CDR3 loop is CASSYSKGRTEAFF. The CDR3 bases are TGTGCCAGCAGTTACTCAAAGGGAAGAACTGAAGCTTTCTTT.

In DNA, the CDR3 is TGTGCCAGCAGCCAAGGGCTTGTTTCGGATAATTCACCCCTCCACTTT. The encoded protein is CASSQGLVSDNSPLHF. The gene calls are TRBV4-2 and TRBJ1-6; D is uncertain. This CDR3 contains 16 residues. V was pared by 1 base and J by 5 bases, with 12 bases between. Germline V gene lookup returns CDR1 LGHNA and CDR2 YNFKEQ.

This sequence joins TRBV5-1 and TRBJ2-5, with D possibly being TRBD2 (6 bases). Trimming stripped 0 bases from V and 4 bases from J, with 10 bases between. This CDR3 comprises 14 residues. CDR1 and CDR2 from the germline V gene are SGHRS and YFSETQ. The CDR3 is CASSLGTSRETQYF. CDR3 in DNA: TGCGCCAGCAGCTTGGGAACTAGCAGAGAGACCCAGTACTTC.

The gene calls are TRBV27 and TRBJ1-4; no clear D gene. V was trimmed by 3 bases and J by 5 bases, leaving 7 bases between them. The CDR3 extends over 13 amino acids. Germline CDR1 is MNHEY and CDR2 is SMNVEV (reference sequence). The CDR3: CASSLERNEKLFF. In nucleotides, the CDR3 is TGTGCCAGCAGTTTGGAGAGGAATGAAAAACTGTTTTTT.

This chain connects TRBV19 to TRBJ1-2, with D possibly being TRBD1 (6 bases). Germline-derived CDR1 and CDR2 are LNHDA and SQIVND (reference sequence). The CDR3 covers 13 residues. Deletions cut 6 bases from V and 4 bases from J, with 12 bases between. The DNA of the CDR3 is TGTGCCAGTAGACAGGGTGGAGGCTATGGCTACACCTTC. Protein: CASRQGGGYGYTF.

This chain links TRBV19 with TRBJ2-1; D might be TRBD2 (6 bases). Germline lookup yields CDR1 LNHDA and CDR2 SQIVND (reference sequence). V was trimmed by 5 bases and J by 3 bases, leaving 17 bases between them. This CDR3 has 16 amino acids. The CDR3 loop reads CASSLVSGALYNEQFF. The CDR3 DNA is TGTGCCAGTAGTCTCGTCTCGGGAGCTCTCTACAATGAGCAGTTCTTC.

This clone was seen only once. This CDR3 is CASGLAETYEQYF. DNA for the CDR3: TGTGCCAGCGGACTAGCGGAAACCTACGAGCAGTACTTC. The V call is TRBV27, the J call TRBJ2-7; the match to TRBD2 covers 10 bases. This CDR3 comprises 13 residues. Germline V CDR1 and CDR2: MNHEY, SMNVEV (reference sequence). V dropped 8 bases and J dropped 2; count of bases not matched to a gene: 3.

The genes are TRBV7-7 and TRBJ2-5; D possibly corresponds to TRBD2 (7 bases). CDR1 is SSHAT, CDR2 FNYEAQ, per germline (reference sequence). The germline V and J ends were trimmed by 5 bases and 5 bases, with 18 bases remaining between them. The CDR3 totals 15 residues. CDR3 bases: TGTGCCAGCAGCCCCCAGCGGGGCCAGGGGGAGACCCAGTACTTC. Translating gives CASSPQRGQGETQYF.

The chain joins TRBV30 to TRBJ1-2; no firm D call. Germline V gives CDR1 GTSNPN, CDR2 SVGIG (reference sequence). The CDR3 length is 12 residues. Trimming removed 2 bases from V and 5 bases from J, with 9 bases in between. The CDR3 is CAWSKRPYGYTF. The CDR3 nucleotides read TGTGCCTGGAGTAAGCGGCCATATGGCTACACCTTC.

This rearrangement joins TRBV7-6 to TRBJ2-3; D unclear. The CDR3 totals 12 residues. Trimming stripped 3 bases from V and 2 bases from J, with 3 bases between. Germline V CDR1 and CDR2: SGHVS, FNYEAQ. The CDR3 loop is CASSFYTDTQYF. DNA of the CDR3: TGTGCCAGCAGCTTTTACACAGATACGCAGTATTTT.

V is TRBV6-1 and J is TRBJ2-7, with 8 bases aligning to TRBD2. The junction had 10 bases not matched to a gene; V was cut back by 5 bases and J by 4 bases. The CDR3 covers 15 residues. Germline CDR1 is MNHNS and CDR2 is SASEGT. The CDR3 bases are TGTGCCAGCAGTATCTCTGGACTAGCTGAATACGAGCAGTACTTC. It codes for CASSISGLAEYEQYF.

The V call is TRBV4-1, the J call TRBJ1-5; D call uncertain. Germline values: CDR1 MGHRA, CDR2 YSYEKL. The CDR3 totals 15 residues. V was clipped by 3 bases and J by 5 bases, with 14 bases between them. The CDR3 region is CASSHRLNDYQPQHF. In nucleotides, the CDR3 is TGCGCCAGCAGCCACCGTTTAAACGATTATCAGCCCCAGCATTTT.